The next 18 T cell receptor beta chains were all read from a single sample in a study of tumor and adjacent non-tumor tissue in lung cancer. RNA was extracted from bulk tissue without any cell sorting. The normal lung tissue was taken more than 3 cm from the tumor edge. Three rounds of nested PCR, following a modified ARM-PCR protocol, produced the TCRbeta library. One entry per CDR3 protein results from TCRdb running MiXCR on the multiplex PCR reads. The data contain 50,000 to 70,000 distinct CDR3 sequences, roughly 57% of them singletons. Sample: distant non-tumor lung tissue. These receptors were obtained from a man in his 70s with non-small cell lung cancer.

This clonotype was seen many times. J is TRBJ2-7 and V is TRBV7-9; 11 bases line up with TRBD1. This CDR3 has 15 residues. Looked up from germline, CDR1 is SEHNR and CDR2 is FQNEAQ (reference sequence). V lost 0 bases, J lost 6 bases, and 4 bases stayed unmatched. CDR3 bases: TGTGCCAGCAGCTTAGCGGGACAGGGGGTAGTCGAGCAGTACTTC. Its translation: CASSLAGQGVVEQYF. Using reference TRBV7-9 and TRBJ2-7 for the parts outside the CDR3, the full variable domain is DTGVSQNPRHKITKRGQNVTFRCDPISEHNRLYWYRQTLGQGPEFLTYFQNEAQLEKSRLLSDRFSAERPKGSFSTLEIQRTEQGDSAMYLCASSLAGQGVVEQYFGPGTRLTVT.

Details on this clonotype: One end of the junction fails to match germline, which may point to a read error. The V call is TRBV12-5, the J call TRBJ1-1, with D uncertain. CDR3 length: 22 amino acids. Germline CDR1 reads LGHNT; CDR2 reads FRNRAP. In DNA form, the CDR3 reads TGTGATAGTGGTCTCTCTACTCTACCCTTGGGCCCGGTATTACCGATGAACACTGAAACTGTCTTT. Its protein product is CDSGLSTLPLGPVLPMNTETVF. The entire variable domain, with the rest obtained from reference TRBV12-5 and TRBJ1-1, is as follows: DARVTQTPRHKVTEMGQEVTMRCQPILGHNTVFWYRQTMMQGLELLAYFRNRAPLDDSGMPKDRFSAEMPDATLATLKIQPSEPRDSAVYFCDSGLSTLPLGPVLPMNTETVFGQGTRLTVV.

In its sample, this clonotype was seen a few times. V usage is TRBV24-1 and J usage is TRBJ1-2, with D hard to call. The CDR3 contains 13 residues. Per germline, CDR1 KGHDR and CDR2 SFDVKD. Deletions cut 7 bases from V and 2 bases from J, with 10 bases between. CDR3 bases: TGTGCCACCAGCCCCGCTGGAAACTATGGCTACACCTTC. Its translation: CATSPAGNYGYTF.

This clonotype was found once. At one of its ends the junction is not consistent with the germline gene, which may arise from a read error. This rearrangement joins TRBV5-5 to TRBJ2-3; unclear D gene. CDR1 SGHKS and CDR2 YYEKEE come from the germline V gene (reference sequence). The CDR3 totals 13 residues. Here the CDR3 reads CAGRLRSPDTQYF. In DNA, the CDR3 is TGTGCCGGCAGATTGAGATCACCAGATACGCAGTATTTT.

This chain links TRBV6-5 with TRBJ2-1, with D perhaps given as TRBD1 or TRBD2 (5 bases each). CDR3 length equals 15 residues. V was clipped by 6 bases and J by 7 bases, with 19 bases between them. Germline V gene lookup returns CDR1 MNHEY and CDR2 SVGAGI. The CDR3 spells CASSRDGNSHNEQFF. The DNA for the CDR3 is TGTGCCAGCAGCCGGGACGGAAACTCCCATAATGAGCAGTTCTTC.

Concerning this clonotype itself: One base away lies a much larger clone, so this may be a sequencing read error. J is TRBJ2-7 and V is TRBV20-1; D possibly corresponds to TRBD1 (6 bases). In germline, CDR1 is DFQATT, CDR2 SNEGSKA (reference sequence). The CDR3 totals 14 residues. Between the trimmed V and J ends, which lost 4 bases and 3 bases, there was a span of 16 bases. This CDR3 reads CSAIKQGGRYEQYF. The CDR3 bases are TGCAGTGCTATTAAACAGGGCGGTCGCTACGAGCAGTACTTC.

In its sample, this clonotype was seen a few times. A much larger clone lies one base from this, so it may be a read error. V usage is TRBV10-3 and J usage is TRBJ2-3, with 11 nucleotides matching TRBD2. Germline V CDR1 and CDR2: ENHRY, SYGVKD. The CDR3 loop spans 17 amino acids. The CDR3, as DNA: TGTGTCATCAGTGAGTCGAGGGGACTAGCGGGCACAGATACGCAGTATTTT. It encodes CVISESRGLAGTDTQYF.

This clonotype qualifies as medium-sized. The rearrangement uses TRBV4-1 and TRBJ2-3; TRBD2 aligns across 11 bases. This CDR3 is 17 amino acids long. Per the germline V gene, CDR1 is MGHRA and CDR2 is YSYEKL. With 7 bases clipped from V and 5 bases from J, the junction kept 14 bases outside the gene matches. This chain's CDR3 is CASMNSIAGGPLDTQYF. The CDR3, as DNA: TGCGCCAGCATGAATAGTATAGCGGGGGGGCCCTTAGATACGCAGTATTTT.

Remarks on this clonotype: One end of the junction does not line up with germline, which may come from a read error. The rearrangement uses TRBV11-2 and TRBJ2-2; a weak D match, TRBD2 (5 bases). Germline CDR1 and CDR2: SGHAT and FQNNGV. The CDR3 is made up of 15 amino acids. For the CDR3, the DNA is TGTGCCAGCAGCTCCTCATGGGTGAACACCGGGGAGCTGCGTTTT. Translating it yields CASSSSWVNTGELRF.

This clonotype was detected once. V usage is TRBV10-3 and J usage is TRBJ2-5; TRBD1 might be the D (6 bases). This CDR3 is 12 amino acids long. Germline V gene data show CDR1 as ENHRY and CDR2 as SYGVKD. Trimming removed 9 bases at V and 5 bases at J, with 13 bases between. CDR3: CAISKRGETQYF. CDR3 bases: TGTGCCATTTCAAAAAGGGGGGAGACCCAGTACTTC.

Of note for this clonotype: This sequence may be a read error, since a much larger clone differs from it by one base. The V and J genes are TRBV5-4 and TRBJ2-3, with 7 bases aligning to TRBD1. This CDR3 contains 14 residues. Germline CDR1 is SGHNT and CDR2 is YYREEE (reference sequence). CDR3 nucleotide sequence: TGTGCCACCAGCTTGAAACAGGGGCCAGATACGCAGTATTTT. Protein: CATSLKQGPDTQYF.

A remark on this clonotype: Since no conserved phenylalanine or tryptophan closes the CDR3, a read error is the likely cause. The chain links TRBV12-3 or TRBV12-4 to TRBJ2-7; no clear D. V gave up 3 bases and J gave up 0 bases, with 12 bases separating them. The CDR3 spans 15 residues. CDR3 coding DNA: TGTGCCAGCAGTTTCGGGCACCTCATCTCCTACGAGCAGTACCTA. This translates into CASSFGHLISYEQYL.

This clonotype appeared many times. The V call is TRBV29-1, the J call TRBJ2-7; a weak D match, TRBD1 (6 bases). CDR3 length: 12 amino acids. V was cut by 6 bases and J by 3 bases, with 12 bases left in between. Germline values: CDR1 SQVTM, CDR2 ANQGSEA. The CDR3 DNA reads TGCAGCGTCCGGGACACTGGCTACGAGCAGTACTTC. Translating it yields CSVRDTGYEQYF.

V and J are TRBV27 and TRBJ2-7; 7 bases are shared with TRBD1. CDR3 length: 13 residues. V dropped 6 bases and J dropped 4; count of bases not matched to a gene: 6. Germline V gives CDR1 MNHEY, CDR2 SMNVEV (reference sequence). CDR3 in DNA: TGTGCCAGCAGACAGGGGTCGACTTACGAGCAGTACTTC. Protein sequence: CASRQGSTYEQYF.

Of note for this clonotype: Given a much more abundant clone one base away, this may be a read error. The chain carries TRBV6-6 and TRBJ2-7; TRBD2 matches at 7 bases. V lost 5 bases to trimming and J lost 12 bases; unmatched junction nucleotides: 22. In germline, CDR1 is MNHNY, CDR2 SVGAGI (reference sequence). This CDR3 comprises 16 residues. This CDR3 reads CASSISPSSGSTMLYF. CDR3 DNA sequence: TGTGCCAGCAGTATCAGCCCGTCTAGCGGATCTACGATGCTGTACTTC.

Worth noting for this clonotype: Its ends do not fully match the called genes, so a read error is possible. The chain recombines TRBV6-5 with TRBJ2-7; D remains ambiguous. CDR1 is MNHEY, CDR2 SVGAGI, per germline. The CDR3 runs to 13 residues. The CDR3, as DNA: TGTGCCAACAGTCGTGACCGTGCCTACGATCAGTACTTC. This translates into CANSRDRAYDQYF.

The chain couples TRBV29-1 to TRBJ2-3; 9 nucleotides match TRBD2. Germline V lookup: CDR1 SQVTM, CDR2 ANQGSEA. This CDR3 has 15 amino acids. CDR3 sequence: CTAEGWREGLYTQYF. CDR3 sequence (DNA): TGCACCGCTGAAGGCTGGCGGGAGGGCCTATATACGCAGTATTTT.

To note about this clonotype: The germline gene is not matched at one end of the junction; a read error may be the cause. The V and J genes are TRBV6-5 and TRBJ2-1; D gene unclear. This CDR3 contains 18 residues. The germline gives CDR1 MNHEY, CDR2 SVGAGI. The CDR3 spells CASRLETPTYGIYNEQFF. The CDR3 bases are TGCGCCAGCAGATTAGAAACCCCAACTTATGGGATATACAATGAGCAGTTCTTC.